Below are 27 T cell receptor beta chains sequenced from a single sample in a study of response to subunit inactivated influenza vaccine (dated 2018 in TCRdb). Library generation was performed with RT-PCR. Sequencing was performed on an Illumina HiSeq 2500. TCRdb's own reprocessing of the public reads used fastp at Q25 and MiXCR and kept productive beta chains. Rows are unified per CDR3 protein, each entry keeping the most common DNA and genes. This sample gives more than 250,000 distinct CDR3 sequences in total; 20% to 25% of them show up just once. About 9.4% of the sample is taken by the ten largest. Sequences were derived from PBMCs from blood, sampled less than 22 months after vaccination. The receptors shown here come from a man aged 50 to 69 who received an inactivated influenza vaccine. Donor details come from another sample of the same person, matched by shared clones.

The chain has TRBV3-1 and TRBJ2-5, with 8 positions matching TRBD2. With V trimmed by 5 bases and J by 7 bases, 6 bases remained unmatched. The CDR3 contains 13 residues. CDR1 and CDR2 from the germline V gene are LGHDT and YNNKEL (reference sequence). CDR3 DNA sequence: TGTGCCAGCAGCTTCGGACTAGCCGGGACCCAGTACTTC. Translation: CASSFGLAGTQYF.

V usage is TRBV12-3 or TRBV12-4 and J usage is TRBJ1-2; 7 nucleotides agree with TRBD1. The CDR3 sequence is 13 residues long. Losses at the gene ends were 6 bases for V and 9 bases for J; bases not matched to a gene: 10. For the CDR3, the DNA is TGTGCCAGCAGCACCCCCGGGACAGCCAGCTACACCTTC. Translated: CASSTPGTASYTF.

This clonotype has only a few counts. This chain connects TRBV10-1 to TRBJ1-5, with D uncertain. The V gene lost 2 bases and the J gene lost 6 bases, with 8 bases spanning the gap. Germline values: CDR1 WNHNN, CDR2 SYGVQD (reference sequence). This CDR3 has 13 amino acids. The chain's CDR3 is CASSENGVQPQHF. The CDR3 DNA is TGCGCCAGCAGTGAGAACGGGGTTCAGCCCCAGCATTTT.

The V call is TRBV7-2, the J call TRBJ2-4; D is uncertain. Germline CDR1 is SGHTA and CDR2 is FQGNSA. CDR3 length equals 17 residues. The V end lost 7 bases, the J end lost 0 bases, and 19 bases lay between the germline ends. Here the CDR3 reads CASTLKVVGLAKNIQYF. CDR3 sequence (DNA): TGTGCCAGCACGCTTAAGGTGGTGGGGTTAGCCAAAAACATTCAGTACTTC.

This clonotype showed up just a few times. V is TRBV27 and J is TRBJ2-2; weak D call: TRBD2 (6 bases). V dropped 6 bases and J dropped 2 bases, with 7 bases sitting between them. This CDR3 has 13 residues. Germline loops: CDR1 MNHEY, CDR2 SMNVEV (reference sequence). The CDR3 here is CASRAGNTGELFF. DNA of the CDR3: TGTGCCAGCAGGGCGGGAAACACCGGGGAGCTGTTTTTT.

This CDR3 is CSVEVPAGGPGGELFF. The CDR3 bases are TGCAGCGTTGAAGTGCCGGCGGGAGGGCCCGGCGGGGAGCTGTTTTTT. The chain carries TRBV29-1 and TRBJ2-2, with 9 bases identical to TRBD2. CDR1 and CDR2 from the germline V gene are SQVTM and ANQGSEA. The CDR3 is 16 residues long. Losses at the gene ends were 1 base for V and 7 bases for J; bases not matched to a gene: 10.

J is TRBJ1-4 and V is TRBV4-1; possibly TRBD1 for D (5 bases). Deletions cut 1 base from V and 8 bases from J, with 17 bases between. The CDR3 length is 16 residues. The germline V gene encodes CDR1 MGHRA and CDR2 YSYEKL. The CDR3 spells CASSQVEGVRGEKLFF. CDR3 coding DNA: TGCGCCAGCAGCCAAGTAGAAGGGGTACGGGGCGAAAAACTGTTTTTT.

This clonotype was recorded at least ten times. This chain joins TRBV10-1 and TRBJ2-2; TRBD1 matches 10 bases. The ends lost 6 bases at V and 5 bases at J; junction bases unmatched: 6. The germline CDR1 and CDR2 sequences are WNHNN and SYGVQD (reference sequence). This CDR3 has 15 residues. As DNA, the CDR3 is TGCGCCAGCAGCGATGTGGGACAGGGGACCGGGGAGCTGTTTTTT. Encoded protein: CASSDVGQGTGELFF.

This clonotype has just a few counts. This chain links TRBV20-1 with TRBJ1-5, with 8 positions matching TRBD1. This CDR3 region has 12 residues. V shed 4 bases, J shed 5 bases, and the junction held 1 base outside the gene matches. Germline V gives CDR1 DFQATT, CDR2 SNEGSKA (reference sequence). CDR3 loop: CSAKQGDQPQHF. CDR3 bases: TGCAGTGCTAAACAGGGGGATCAGCCCCAGCATTTT.

DNA of the CDR3: TGTGCCAGCAAACAGGGTCCCGGTGAAGCTTTCTTT. Protein: CASKQGPGEAFF. The gene calls are TRBV12-3 or TRBV12-4 and TRBJ1-1; the D gene is possibly TRBD1 (6 bases). V lost 7 bases, J lost 7 bases, and 13 bases lay in between. This CDR3 is built from 12 residues.

The CDR3 nucleotides are TGTGCCAGCAGTTTAGGGGGCGGATCAGACTATGGCTACACCTTC. Protein product: CASSLGGGSDYGYTF. The chain recombines TRBV28 with TRBJ1-2; maybe TRBD1 (6 bases). Trimming cost V 2 bases and J 3 bases, with 13 bases left between them. The CDR3 consists of 15 residues. Germline V gene sequence: CDR1 MDHEN, CDR2 SYDVKM.

This clonotype was seen only a few times. The V and J genes are TRBV7-8 and TRBJ1-2, with D tentatively TRBD1 (6 bases). CDR3 length equals 14 residues. CDR1 is SGHVS and CDR2 is FQNEAQ in the germline V gene. V lost 5 bases and J 4 bases, leaving 14 bases between the germline ends. The DNA for the CDR3 is TGTGCCAGCAGCCCACAAGGACAGCTCTATGGCTACACCTTC. Translating gives CASSPQGQLYGYTF.

This clonotype was observed a handful of times. The chain couples TRBV6-1 to TRBJ1-2; the D is unclear. The germline gives CDR1 MNHNS, CDR2 SASEGT. This CDR3 is 15 amino acids long. V was clipped by 6 bases and J by 4 bases, with 18 bases between them. CDR3 nucleotides: TGTGCCAGCAGCCAACGCGGGCTTGCGGCCTATGGCTACACCTTC. It codes for CASSQRGLAAYGYTF.

The table lists this clonotype with many counts. This chain joins TRBV3-1 and TRBJ1-2; 10 bases are shared with TRBD1. The CDR3 consists of 12 residues. The V gene's germline CDR1 is LGHDT and CDR2 YNNKEL (reference sequence). Trimming took 5 bases from V and 6 from J; bases not matched to a gene: 0. CDR3: CASSGTGDGYTF. The CDR3 region has the DNA TGTGCCAGCAGCGGGACAGGGGATGGCTACACCTTC.

The sample holds a few counts of this clonotype. V is TRBV12-3 or TRBV12-4 and J is TRBJ2-4; 7 positions match TRBD2. With 1 base clipped from V and 8 bases from J, the junction kept 11 bases outside the gene matches. The CDR3 runs 16 residues. In nucleotides, the CDR3 is TGTGCCAGCAGTTTAGGAACAAGCGGGGCGGAGGACATTCAGTACTTC. Encoded protein: CASSLGTSGAEDIQYF.

The chain combines TRBV4-3 with TRBJ2-3; TRBD2 agrees at 8 bases. Germline CDR1 LGHNA, CDR2 YSLEER. The length of the CDR3 is 16 residues. V shed 2 bases and J 2 bases; nucleotides not matched to a gene: 6. CDR3 nucleotide sequence: TGCGCCAGCAGCCAACAGTCTAGCGGGTTCACAGATACGCAGTATTTT. Translation gives CASSQQSSGFTDTQYF.

In this sample, this clonotype turned up a few times. The chain combines TRBV6-6 with TRBJ1-1; 7 nucleotides match TRBD1. In germline, CDR1 is MNHNY, CDR2 SVGAGI (reference sequence). After removal of 2 bases from V and 4 bases from J, the junction contained 1 base not matched to a gene. This CDR3 spans 13 amino acids. CDR3 amino acids: CASSYQGVTEAFF. In DNA form, the CDR3 reads TGTGCCAGCAGTTACCAGGGGGTCACTGAAGCTTTCTTT.

A few counts support this clonotype. The chain links TRBV7-9 to TRBJ1-1; TRBD1 might be the D (5 bases). Germline lookup yields CDR1 SEHNR and CDR2 FQNEAQ (reference sequence). The CDR3 extends over 14 amino acids. V dropped 3 bases and J dropped 4 bases, with 12 bases sitting between them. The CDR3 loop is CASSLGDPATEAFF. In DNA, the CDR3 is TGTGCCAGCAGCTTGGGGGACCCGGCCACTGAAGCTTTCTTT.

CDR3: CASRRESGNTIYF. The DNA for the CDR3 is TGCGCCAGCAGGCGGGAGTCTGGAAACACCATATATTTT. V usage is TRBV10-1 and J usage is TRBJ1-3; no firm D call. Germline CDR1 is WNHNN and CDR2 is SYGVQD (reference sequence). There are 13 residues in the CDR3. V was shortened by 6 bases and J by 1 base, with 7 bases between the two germline ends.

This clonotype was seen a handful of times. The chain is built from TRBV18 and TRBJ2-3; D is unresolved. The CDR3 contains 14 residues. Trimming took off 6 bases at V and 4 bases at J, with 14 bases between the two ends. CDR1 is KGHSH, CDR2 LQKENI, per germline. The CDR3 protein is CASSAASPADTQYF. The CDR3 bases are TGTGCCAGCTCGGCCGCTTCCCCCGCAGATACGCAGTATTTT.

The rearrangement links TRBV29-1 to TRBJ2-3; the match to TRBD1 covers 9 bases. The length of the CDR3 is 15 residues. The V segment lost 4 bases and the J segment 3 bases; nucleotides outside the gene matches: 8. CDR1 and CDR2 (germline): SQVTM, ANQGSEA. CDR3 residues: CSVARGTGRTDTQYF. The CDR3 DNA is TGCAGCGTTGCCCGTGGGACAGGGAGGACAGATACGCAGTATTTT.

V gene TRBV7-2 combines with J gene TRBJ1-6; D is possibly TRBD1 (6 bases). This CDR3 comprises 15 residues. The V gene's germline CDR1 is SGHTA and CDR2 FQGNSA. V was shortened by 0 bases and J by 14 bases, with 17 bases between the two germline ends. For the CDR3, the DNA is TGTGCCAGCAGCTTAGCGGAGGGGGGAGCAAGGGCCCTCCACTTT. It translates to CASSLAEGGARALHF.

This clonotype was seen a handful of times. The rearrangement joins TRBV6-1 to TRBJ1-1, with D perhaps TRBD1 (5 bases). Germline values: CDR1 MNHNS, CDR2 SASEGT. There are 15 residues in the CDR3. The germline V and J ends were trimmed by 2 bases and 2 bases, with 12 bases remaining between them. The CDR3, as DNA: TGTGCCAGCAGTGAAACAGGTTTCGTAAACACTGAAGCTTTCTTT. It is translated as CASSETGFVNTEAFF.

This clonotype has more than one count but fewer than ten. V is TRBV20-1 and J is TRBJ2-2; D tentatively fits TRBD1 or TRBD2 (5 bases each). The germline V gene has CDR1 DFQATT and CDR2 SNEGSKA (reference sequence). V was cut by 6 bases and J by 2 bases, with 13 bases left in between. CDR3 length: 14 amino acids. CDR3 protein: CSAGTRLNTGELFF. The CDR3 DNA reads as TGCAGTGCCGGGACGAGACTTAACACCGGGGAGCTGTTTTTT.

About this clonotype itself: The junction does not match germline at one end; this may be a read error. The V call is TRBV5-4, the J call TRBJ2-1; D perhaps matches TRBD2 (6 bases). The germline CDR1 and CDR2 sequences are SGHNT and YYREEE (reference sequence). The CDR3 loop spans 15 amino acids. CDR3 in amino acids: CASSSTSLSFNEQFF. Written as DNA, the CDR3 is TGTGCCAGCAGCTCTACTAGCCTTTCCTTCAATGAGCAGTTCTTC.

In this sample, this clonotype turned up many times. The V and J genes are TRBV6-5 and TRBJ1-5, with a possible D match to TRBD1 (6 bases). The germline V and J ends were trimmed by 2 bases and 4 bases, with 9 bases remaining between them. The germline CDR1 and CDR2 sequences are MNHEY and SVGAGI. This CDR3 contains 14 residues. The CDR3 region has the DNA TGTGCCAGCAGTTACGGTGGGACAAATCAGCCCCAGCATTTT. As protein: CASSYGGTNQPQHF.

The chain employs TRBV11-2 and TRBJ1-1; D call uncertain. Germline CDR1 and CDR2: SGHAT and FQNNGV. CDR3 length equals 14 residues. V lost 5 bases to trimming and J lost 5 bases, with 15 bases between them. The CDR3 here is CASSRSRTGTEAFF. The CDR3 DNA sequence: TGTGCCAGCAGCCGCAGTCGGACGGGGACTGAAGCTTTCTTT. Supplemented by reference TRBV11-2 and TRBJ1-1, the full variable domain reads EAGVAQSPRYKIIEKRQSVAFWCNPISGHATLYWYQQILGQGPKLLIQFQNNGVVDDSQLPKDRFSAERLKGVDSTLKIQPAKLEDSAVYLCASSRSRTGTEAFFGQGTRLTVV.